This T cell receptor beta chain stems from a study of cytomegalovirus exposure and HLA in healthy donors. The overall study: An early data release held approximately 85 million unique TCRs from HLA-typed donors.

Both 60 Vbeta primers and 13 Jbeta primers went into the PCR. Repertoires were generated with immunoSEQ multiplex PCR, while TCRdb's copy carries only in-frame clones and drops some. The profile shows 40,000 to 45,000 clones, roughly 90% of them singletons. Trimming removed 6 bases from V and 8 bases from J; junction bases left unmatched: 12. This CDR3 region has 15 residues. The V gene's germline CDR1 is SEHNR and CDR2 FQNEAQ (reference sequence). This TCR derives from a middle-aged woman in good health and CMV-seropositive. The chain combines TRBV7-9 with TRBJ2-1; 8 bases are a match to TRBD1. Specimen: PBMCs. The CDR3 region has the DNA TGTGCCAGCAGTTACGGACAGGGCCTAGGTGATGAGCAGTTCTTC. Translating it yields CASSYGQGLGDEQFF.